Here is one T cell receptor beta chain with its context. Its matching antigen is unknown. The sample is drawn from a study of cytomegalovirus exposure and HLA in healthy donors. The PCR made use of 60 Vbeta and 13 Jbeta primers. The table came from immunoSEQ multiplex PCR; TCRdb's copy has only in-frame clones and leaves some out. Among 150,000 to 200,000 clones, 70% to 80% were seen once, and the ten largest hold less than 4.5%. Overall study findings and caveats: A missense variant in DCLRE1C was later tied to TCR beta V- and J-gene trimming.

The germline V gene encodes CDR1 LGHNA and CDR2 YNFKEQ. The ends lost 4 bases at V and 2 bases at J; junction bases unmatched: 6. The length of the CDR3 is 15 residues. Donors showed nominal health when sampled, although they likely had unrecorded immune exposures. The genes are TRBV4-2 and TRBJ2-3; 7 nucleotides line up with TRBD1. The clonotype was recovered from a man younger than 45 in good health and CMV-seropositive. The sample consisted of PBMCs. CDR3 DNA sequence: TGTGCCAGCAGCCCAGGACAGGCGGACACAGATACGCAGTATTTT. Translating it yields CASSPGQADTDTQYF.